This record looks at one T cell receptor (beta chain) sequence and its context. Its specificity is not known. These data belong to a study of T cell responses to AZD1222 COVID-19 vaccine. The germline gives CDR1 LGHDT, CDR2 YNNKEL (reference sequence). This CDR3 comprises 16 residues. Trimming took off 2 bases at V and 4 bases at J, with 14 bases between the two ends. Generated by immunoSEQ multiplex PCR, the TCRdb table keeps only in-frame clones and is missing some. The repertoire has some 170,000 clones, approximately 87% of them found once; the top ten carry about 4.5%. Second-dose schedules of about 4 or about 12 weeks were combined. The study, taken as a whole, reports: White British people made up most donors, females outnumbered males, and clonal diversity was possibly underestimated. Vaccine-related CD4 TCRs covered spike, predominating at 160-218 and 743-854.

The rearrangement uses TRBV3-1 (or the pseudogene TRBV3-2) and TRBJ2-2; maybe TRBD1 (6 bases). The sequence came from an adult who received the AZD1222 COVID-19 vaccine. Sample: peripheral blood, taken 28 days after the second AZD1222 dose. The CDR3 bases are TGTGCCAGCAGCCAACGGACAGTAGCAACCACCGGGGAGCTGTTTTTT. Protein: CASSQRTVATTGELFF.